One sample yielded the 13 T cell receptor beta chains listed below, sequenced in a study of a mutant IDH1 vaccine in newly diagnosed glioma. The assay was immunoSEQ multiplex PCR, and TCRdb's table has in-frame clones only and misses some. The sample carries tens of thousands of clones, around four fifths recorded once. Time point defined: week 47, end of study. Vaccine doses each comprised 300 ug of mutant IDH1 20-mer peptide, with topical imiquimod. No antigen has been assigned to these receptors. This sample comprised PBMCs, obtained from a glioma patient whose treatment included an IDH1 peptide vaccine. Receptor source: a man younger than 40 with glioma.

The CDR3 protein is CASSLLGNEQYF. CDR3 sequence (DNA): TGTGCCAGCAGCTTACTTGGGAACGAGCAGTACTTC. The chain has TRBV11-2 and TRBJ2-7; D remains unclear. V was clipped by 2 bases and J by 5 bases, with 7 bases between them. This CDR3 region has 12 residues. Germline CDR1 is SGHAT and CDR2 is FQNNGV.

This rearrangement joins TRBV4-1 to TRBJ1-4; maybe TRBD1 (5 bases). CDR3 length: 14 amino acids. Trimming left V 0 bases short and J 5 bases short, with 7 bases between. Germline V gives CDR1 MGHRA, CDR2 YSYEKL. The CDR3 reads CASSQDRDNEKLFF. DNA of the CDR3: TGCGCCAGCAGCCAAGATCGGGACAATGAAAAACTGTTTTTT.

The CDR3 here is CASSPPGTFKTEAFF. DNA for the CDR3: TGTGCCAGCAGTCCCCCCGGGACATTTAAAACTGAAGCTTTCTTT. V gene TRBV6-6 combines with J gene TRBJ1-1, with TRBD1 as a possible D gene (6 bases). The V gene lost 5 bases and the J gene lost 5 bases, with 18 bases spanning the gap. Germline V gene lookup returns CDR1 MNHNY and CDR2 SVGAGI (reference sequence). CDR3 length equals 15 residues.

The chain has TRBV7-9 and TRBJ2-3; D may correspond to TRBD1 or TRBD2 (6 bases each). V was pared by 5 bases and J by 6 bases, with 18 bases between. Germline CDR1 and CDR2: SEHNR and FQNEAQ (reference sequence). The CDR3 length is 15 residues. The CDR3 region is CASSPRQEGVDTQYF. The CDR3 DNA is TGTGCCAGCAGCCCCCGTCAGGAGGGGGTGGATACGCAGTATTTT.

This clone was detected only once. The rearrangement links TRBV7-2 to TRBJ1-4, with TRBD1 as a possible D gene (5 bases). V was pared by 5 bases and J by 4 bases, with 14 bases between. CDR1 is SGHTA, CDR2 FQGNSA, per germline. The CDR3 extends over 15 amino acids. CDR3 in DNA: TGTGCCAGCAGCAAAGAAGGGGCAGATAATGAAAAACTGTTTTTT. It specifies CASSKEGADNEKLFF.

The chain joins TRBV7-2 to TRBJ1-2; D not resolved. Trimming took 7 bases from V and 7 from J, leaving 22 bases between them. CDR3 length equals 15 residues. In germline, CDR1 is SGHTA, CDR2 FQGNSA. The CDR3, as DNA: TGTGCCAGCACCCCTAATGAGGGCCCCGGCTCTGGCTACACCTTC. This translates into CASTPNEGPGSGYTF.

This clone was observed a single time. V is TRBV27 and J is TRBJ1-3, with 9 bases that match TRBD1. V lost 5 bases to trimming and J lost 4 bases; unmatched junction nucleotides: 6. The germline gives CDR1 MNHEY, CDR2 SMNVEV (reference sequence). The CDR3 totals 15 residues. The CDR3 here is CASSPQGAGGNTIYF. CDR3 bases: TGTGCCAGCAGTCCACAGGGGGCAGGGGGAAACACCATATATTTT.

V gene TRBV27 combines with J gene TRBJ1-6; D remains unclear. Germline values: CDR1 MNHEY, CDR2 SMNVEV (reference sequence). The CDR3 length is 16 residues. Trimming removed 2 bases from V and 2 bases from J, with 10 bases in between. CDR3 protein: CASSLKALPYNSPLHF. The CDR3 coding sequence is TGTGCCAGCAGTTTAAAGGCTTTACCCTATAATTCACCCCTCCACTTT.

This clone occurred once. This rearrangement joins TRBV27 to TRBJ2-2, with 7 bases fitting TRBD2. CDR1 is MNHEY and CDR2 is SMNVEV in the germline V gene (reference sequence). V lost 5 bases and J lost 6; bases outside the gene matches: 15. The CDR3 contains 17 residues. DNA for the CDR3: TGTGCCAGCAGTACCCTCTGGTCGGGGGGTTCCCCCGGGGAGCTGTTTTTT. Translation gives CASSTLWSGGSPGELFF.

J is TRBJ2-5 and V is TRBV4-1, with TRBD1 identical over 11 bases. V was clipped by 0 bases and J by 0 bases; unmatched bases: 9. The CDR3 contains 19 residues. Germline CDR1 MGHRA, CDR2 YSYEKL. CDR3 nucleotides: TGCGCCAGCAGCCAAGAGCCCGGGACAGGGGGACAGTACCAAGAGACCCAGTACTTC. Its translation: CASSQEPGTGGQYQETQYF.

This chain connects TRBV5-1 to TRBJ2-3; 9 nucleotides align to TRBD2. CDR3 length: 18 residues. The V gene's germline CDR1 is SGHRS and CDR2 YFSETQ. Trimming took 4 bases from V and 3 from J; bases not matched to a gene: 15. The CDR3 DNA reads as TGCGCCAGCAGCGCCGGCGAATATAGCGGGGGAGGTACAGATACGCAGTATTTT. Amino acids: CASSAGEYSGGGTDTQYF. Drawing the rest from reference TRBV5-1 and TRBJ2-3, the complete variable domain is KAGVTQTPRYLIKTRGQQVTLSCSPISGHRSVSWYQQTPGQGLQFLFEYFSETQRNKGNFPGRFSGRQFSNSRSEMNVSTLELGDSALYLCASSAGEYSGGGTDTQYFGPGTRLTVL.

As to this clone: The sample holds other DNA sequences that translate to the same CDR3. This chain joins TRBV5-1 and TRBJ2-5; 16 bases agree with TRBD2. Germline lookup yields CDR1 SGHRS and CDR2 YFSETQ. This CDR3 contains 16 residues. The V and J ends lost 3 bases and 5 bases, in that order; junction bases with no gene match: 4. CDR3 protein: CASSSGTSGGEETQYF. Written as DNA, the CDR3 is TGCGCCAGCAGCTCCGGGACTAGCGGGGGGGAGGAGACCCAGTACTTC. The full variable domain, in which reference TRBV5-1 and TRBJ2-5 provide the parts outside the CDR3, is KAGVTQTPRYLIKTRGQQVTLSCSPISGHRSVSWYQQTPGQGLQFLFEYFSETQRNKGNFPGRFSGRQFSNSRSEMNVSTLELGDSALYLCASSSGTSGGEETQYFGPGTRLLVL.

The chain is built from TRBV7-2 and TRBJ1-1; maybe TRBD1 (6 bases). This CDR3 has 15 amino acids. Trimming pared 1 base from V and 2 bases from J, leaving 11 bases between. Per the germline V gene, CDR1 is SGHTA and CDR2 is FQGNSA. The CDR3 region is CASSLGGGQNTEAFF. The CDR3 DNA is TGTGCCAGCAGCTTAGGTGGGGGGCAAAACACTGAAGCTTTCTTT.